The 8 T cell receptor beta chains reported below all come from one sample, sequenced in a study of T-cell reconstitution after alpha-beta-depleted transplantation in children. Unique molecular identifiers were used to barcode this TCRbeta library. TCRdb re-called the PCR reads with MiXCR, one entry per CDR3 protein. Here the sample spans approximately 230,000 distinct CDR3 sequences, approximately 24% being singletons. Here the sequenced sample was PBMCs, mostly from graft donor cells, taken 360 days after TCRalphabeta/CD19-depleted stem cell transplant. Receptor source: a female patient between 2 and 10 years old who had a stem cell transplant for congenital amegakaryocytic thrombocytopenia, so the T cells may come from the graft donor.

This clonotype was observed a few times. The rearrangement joins TRBV28 to TRBJ2-7; 7 nucleotides agree with TRBD1. Per germline, CDR1 MDHEN and CDR2 SYDVKM. This CDR3 has 14 residues. V lost 6 bases and J lost 0; bases outside the gene matches: 5. The CDR3 nucleotides are TGTGCCAGCAGCGGCAGGGGGAACTCCTACGAGCAGTACTTC. This translates into CASSGRGNSYEQYF. Based on the CDR3 plus reference TRBV28 and TRBJ2-7, the full variable domain is DVKVTQSSRYLVKRTGEKVFLECVQDMDHENMFWYRQDPGLGLRLIYFSYDVKMKEKGDIPEGYSVSREKKERFSLILESASTNQTSMYLCASSGRGNSYEQYFGPGTRLTVT.

This clonotype was seen repeatedly, ten times or more. The CDR3 nucleotides read TGTGCCAGCAGTTTCCCCGGGGACACAGATACGCAGTATTTT. It is translated as CASSFPGDTDTQYF. This chain links TRBV12-3 or TRBV12-4 with TRBJ2-3; TRBD2 is a possible D gene (5 bases). The CDR3 spans 14 residues. V dropped 3 bases and J dropped 2 bases, with 9 bases sitting between them.

This clonotype was observed a handful of times. This chain uses TRBV12-3 or TRBV12-4 with TRBJ1-1; maybe TRBD1 (6 bases). V lost 5 bases to trimming and J lost 6 bases, with 16 bases between them. CDR3 length: 14 residues. The CDR3 coding sequence is TGTGCCAGCAGTCCGACAGGCAGACTGTCTGAAGCTTTCTTT. Amino acids: CASSPTGRLSEAFF.

In its sample, this clonotype was seen many times. V gene TRBV27 combines with J gene TRBJ1-6, with D possibly matching TRBD1 (6 bases). The CDR3 has 12 amino acids. Trimming pared 6 bases from V and 7 bases from J, leaving 7 bases between. The germline V gene has CDR1 MNHEY and CDR2 SMNVEV (reference sequence). As DNA, the CDR3 is TGTGCCAGCAGCACAGGGAATTCACCCCTCCACTTT. It codes for CASSTGNSPLHF.

In its sample, this clonotype was seen a few times. The chain couples TRBV20-1 to TRBJ1-1, with TRBD1 identical over 7 bases. This CDR3 region has 16 residues. The V gene's germline CDR1 is DFQATT and CDR2 SNEGSKA (reference sequence). V was clipped by 0 bases and J by 1 base; unmatched bases: 8. The CDR3 region is CSARDHFGQENTEAFF. CDR3 sequence (DNA): TGCAGTGCTAGAGATCATTTCGGACAGGAGAACACTGAAGCTTTCTTT.

This clonotype has only a few counts. The chain couples TRBV10-3 to TRBJ2-7, with D possibly being TRBD1 (5 bases). This CDR3 is 15 amino acids long. Germline loops: CDR1 ENHRY, CDR2 SYGVKD. The V and J ends lost 5 bases and 4 bases respectively, with 18 bases between them. This CDR3 is CAISSYGASPYEQYF. CDR3 nucleotides: TGTGCCATCAGTTCCTATGGGGCCTCGCCGTACGAGCAGTACTTC.

This clonotype was seen more than once but under ten times. The chain has TRBV13 and TRBJ1-2, with D possibly TRBD1 on 6 matching bases. Between the trimmed V and J ends, which lost 4 bases and 3 bases, there was a span of 12 bases. The V gene's germline CDR1 is PRHDT and CDR2 FYEKMQ (reference sequence). The CDR3 is made up of 14 amino acids. The CDR3 DNA follows: TGTGCCAGCAGCTCTCGCCAGGGGTACTATGGCTACACCTTC. Its translation: CASSSRQGYYGYTF.

This clonotype was observed a handful of times. This chain connects TRBV3-1 to TRBJ2-2; TRBD1 or TRBD2 may be the D gene (5 bases each). V was trimmed by 0 bases and J by 7 bases, leaving 15 bases between them. The germline V gene encodes CDR1 LGHDT and CDR2 YNNKEL (reference sequence). The CDR3 is 16 amino acids. The CDR3 is CASSQEGTWVHGELFF. DNA of the CDR3: TGTGCCAGCAGCCAAGAAGGGACCTGGGTACACGGGGAGCTGTTTTTT.